This record concerns one T cell receptor beta chain sequence. These data belong to a study of blood T cell repertoires in COVID-19. Study in general: Samples of COVID-19 (acute and convalescent) were obtained from the United States, Italy and Spain.

This CDR3 comprises 13 residues. Trimming left V 3 bases short and J 6 bases short, with 12 bases between. Method: immunoSEQ multiplex PCR; TCRdb's copy keeps in-frame clones and lacks some. The table has roughly 250,000 clones, 65% to 85% seen once. The specimen sequenced was peripheral blood. The V and J genes are TRBV12-3 or TRBV12-4 and TRBJ2-7; D uncertain. The receptor comes from a human donor in a cohort sampled during active COVID-19. The CDR3 region has the DNA TGTGCCAGCAGTTTTACGGTGGCAGGCGAGCAGTACTTC. Translated: CASSFTVAGEQYF.